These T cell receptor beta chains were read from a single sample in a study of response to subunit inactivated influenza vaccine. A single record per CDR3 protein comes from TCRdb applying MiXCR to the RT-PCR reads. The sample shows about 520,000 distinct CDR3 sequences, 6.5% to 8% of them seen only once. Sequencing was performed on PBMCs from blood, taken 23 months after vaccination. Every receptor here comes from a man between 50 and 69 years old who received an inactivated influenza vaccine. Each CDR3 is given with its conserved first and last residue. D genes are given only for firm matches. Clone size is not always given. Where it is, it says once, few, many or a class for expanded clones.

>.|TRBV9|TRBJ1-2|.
TGTGCCAGCAGCGTAAAGGGATTCCATGGCTACACCTTC
CASSVKGFHGYTF
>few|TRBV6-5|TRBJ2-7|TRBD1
TGTGCCGCCACAGGGGGTTACGAGCAGTACTTC
CAATGGYEQYF
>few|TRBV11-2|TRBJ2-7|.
TGTGCCAGCAGCTTTGTACCAACACAGGCTTACGAGCAGTACTTC
CASSFVPTQAYEQYF
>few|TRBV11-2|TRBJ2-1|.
TGTGCCAGCAGCGCGCTTGAAGCCCCCGGGGGCAATGAGCAGTTCTTC
CASSALEAPGGNEQFF
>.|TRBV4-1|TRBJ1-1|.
TGCGCCAGCAGCCAGCCGGGGCTCGGCACTGAAGCTTTCTTT
CASSQPGLGTEAFF
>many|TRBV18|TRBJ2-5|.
TGTGCCAGCTCACCACTAGCTGGCGAGACCCAGTACTTC
CASSPLAGETQYF
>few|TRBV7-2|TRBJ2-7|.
TGTGCCAGCAGCAACGCGGCGGGCTACGAGCAGTACTTC
CASSNAAGYEQYF
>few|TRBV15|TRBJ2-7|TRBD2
TGTGCCACCAGCAGGGGAGGGACTAGCGGGCAGTACGAGCAGTACTTC
CATSRGGTSGQYEQYF
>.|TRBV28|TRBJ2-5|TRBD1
TGTGCCAGCAGGGCGAAGACAGGGTTGAGAGAGACCCAGTACTTC
CASRAKTGLRETQYF
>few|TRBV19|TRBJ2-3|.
TGTGCCAGTTCCGAGGGCGGAAGCACAGATACGCAGTATTTT
CASSEGGSTDTQYF
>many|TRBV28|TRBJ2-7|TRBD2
TGTGCCAGCAGCCTCAGCGGGAGGCCCTACGAGCAGTACTTC
CASSLSGRPYEQYF
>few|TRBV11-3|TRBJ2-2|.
TGTGCCAGCAGCTTATCTTACGCCGGGGAGCTGTTTTTT
CASSLSYAGELFF
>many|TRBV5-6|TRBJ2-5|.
TGTGCCAGCAGCTTGGGACAGACCCAGTACTTC
CASSLGQTQYF
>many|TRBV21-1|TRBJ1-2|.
TGTGCCAGCAGCAAGATGGGGGCTCAAGGGAACTATGGCTACACCTTC
CASSKMGAQGNYGYTF
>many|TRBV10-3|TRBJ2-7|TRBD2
TGTGCCATCAGCGGTTGGCGGGAGGGCCATCACGAGCAGTACTTC
CAISGWREGHHEQYF
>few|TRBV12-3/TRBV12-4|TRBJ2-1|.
TGTGCCAGCAGCACCTCCCGTGCGGCCGAGTCCCAGTTCTTC
CASSTSRAAESQFF
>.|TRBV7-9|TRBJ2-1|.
TGTGCGGGGAGCCGTTATGGCAATGAGCAGTTCTTC
CAGSRYGNEQFF
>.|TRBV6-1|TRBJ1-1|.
TGTGCCAGCACCACCAGGAAAAACACTGAAGCTTTCTTT
CASTTRKNTEAFF
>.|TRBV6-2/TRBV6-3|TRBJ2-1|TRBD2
TGTGCCAGCAGTGGGGAACTAGCGGGGGGGAATGAGCAGTTCTTC
CASSGELAGGNEQFF
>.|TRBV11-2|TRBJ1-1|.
TGTGCCAGCAGCCGAAAGGCAGGAACTTTGAATGAAGCTTTCTTT
CASSRKAGTLNEAFF
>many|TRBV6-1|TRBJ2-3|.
TGTGCCAGCAGGGTGAGGGGCACAGATACGCAGTATTTT
CASRVRGTDTQYF
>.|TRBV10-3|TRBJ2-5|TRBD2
TGTGCCATCAGGCCTAGCGGGACCCAAGAGACCCAGTACTTC
CAIRPSGTQETQYF
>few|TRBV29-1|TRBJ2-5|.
TGCAGCGTTTTAGTTCTGATTCAAGAGACCCAGTACTTC
CSVLVLIQETQYF
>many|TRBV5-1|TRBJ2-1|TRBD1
TGCGCCAGCAGCCCTCAGGCCGGGACAGTCAACAATGAGCAGTTCTTC
CASSPQAGTVNNEQFF
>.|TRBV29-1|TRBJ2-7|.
TGCAGCGTTCGGGACACTTTCTACGAGCAGTACTTC
CSVRDTFYEQYF
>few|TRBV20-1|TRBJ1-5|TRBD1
TGCAGTGCTCCCCGGACAGGGGGCCTTGATCAGCCCCAGCATTTT
CSAPRTGGLDQPQHF
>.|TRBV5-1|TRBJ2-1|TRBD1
TGCGCCAGCAGCTTGCAACAGGGGGTCGGAAATGAGCAGTTCTTC
CASSLQQGVGNEQFF
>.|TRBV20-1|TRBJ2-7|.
TGCAGTGCTAGAGATGTGCGCGATTCCTACGAGCAGTACTTC
CSARDVRDSYEQYF
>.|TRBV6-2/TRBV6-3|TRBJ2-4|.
TGTGCCAGCAGTTCCGGGGGAATTATAAACATTCAGTACTTC
CASSSGGIINIQYF
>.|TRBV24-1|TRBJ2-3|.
TGTGCCACCAGTGTTCCTGACTTGGATACGCAGTATTTT
CATSVPDLDTQYF
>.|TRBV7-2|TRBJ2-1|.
TGTGCCAGCAGCCCGGGTCCACCGAGGTTCTTC
CASSPGPPRFF
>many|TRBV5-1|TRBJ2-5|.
TGCGCCAGCAGCTTGGACCCGGGGGAGACCCAGTACTTC
CASSLDPGETQYF
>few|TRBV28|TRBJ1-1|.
TGTGCCAGCAGTTTAGTGAGGACGGTTGCTTTCCTGAACACTGAAGCTTTCTTT
CASSLVRTVAFLNTEAFF
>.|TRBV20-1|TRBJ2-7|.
TGCAGTGTACCTCCCCTGCCGGGGGTGAGGGAGCAGTACTTC
CSVPPLPGVREQYF
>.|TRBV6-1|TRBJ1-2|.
TGTGCCAGCCCAAGGAGGGGATCCTTCTCATATGGCTACACCTTC
CASPRRGSFSYGYTF
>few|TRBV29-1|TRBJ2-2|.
TGCAGCGCCGGCGGGGATACTAGCAACACCGGGGAGCTGTTTTTT
CSAGGDTSNTGELFF
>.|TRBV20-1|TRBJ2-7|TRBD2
TGCAGTGCTAGACAACTGCTGGGCGGGAGGGCCGAATCTATATCCTACGAGCAGTACTTC
CSARQLLGGRAESISYEQYF
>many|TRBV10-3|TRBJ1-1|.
TGTGCCTCCAAGTTGAACACTGAAGCTTTCTTT
CASKLNTEAFF
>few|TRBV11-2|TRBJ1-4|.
TGTGCCAGCAGCTCTTTACCCCGGGACAACAATAATGAAAAACTGTTTTTT
CASSSLPRDNNNEKLFF
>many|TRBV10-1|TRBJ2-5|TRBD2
TGCGCCAGCAGCCCCGGGACTAGCGGGGGGGCCGGAGAGACCCAGTACTTC
CASSPGTSGGAGETQYF
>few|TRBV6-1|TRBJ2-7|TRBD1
TGTGCCAGCACCAGAGACAGGGATGCGGACGAGCAGTACTTC
CASTRDRDADEQYF
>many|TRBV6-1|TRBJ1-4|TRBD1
TGTGCCAGCAGTGCCGGGACAGGGAGTAATGAAAAACTGTTTTTT
CASSAGTGSNEKLFF